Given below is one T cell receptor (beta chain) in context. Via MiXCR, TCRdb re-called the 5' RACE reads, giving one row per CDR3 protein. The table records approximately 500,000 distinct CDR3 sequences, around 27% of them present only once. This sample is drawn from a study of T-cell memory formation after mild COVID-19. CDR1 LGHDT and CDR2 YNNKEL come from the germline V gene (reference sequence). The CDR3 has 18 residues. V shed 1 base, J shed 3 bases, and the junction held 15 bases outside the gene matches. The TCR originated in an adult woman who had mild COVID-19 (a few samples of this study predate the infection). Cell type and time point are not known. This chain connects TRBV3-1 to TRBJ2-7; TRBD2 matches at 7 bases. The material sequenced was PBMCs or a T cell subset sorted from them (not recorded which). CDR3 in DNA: TGTGCCAGCAGCCAAGGGTCGGGCTTTAGCGGGTCAATCTACGAGCAGTACTTC. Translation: CASSQGSGFSGSIYEQYF.